A single sample gave rise to the 17 T cell receptor beta chains below, sequenced in a study of cytomegalovirus exposure and HLA in healthy donors (dated by TCRdb to about 2017). Receptors were amplified or captured by the immunoSEQ multiplex PCR assay. A mixture of 60 forward primers for TCR Vbeta segments and 13 reverse primers for TCR Jbeta segments was used in the multiplex PCR. In its TCRdb copy, this immuneACCESS table keeps in-frame sequences only and misses some clones. Where compared with another copy, unresolved V genes explain less than half of these, and the others have no known cause. This sample comprises some 140,000 clones, around 80% of them detected only once. The top ten hold 5% to 8.5% of the sample. What was sequenced was PBMCs. The receptors were sampled from a man aged 40-49 years in good health and CMV-seropositive.

The chain has TRBV7-9 and TRBJ2-3, with 9 bases fitting TRBD2. Looked up from germline, CDR1 is SEHNR and CDR2 is FQNEAQ (reference sequence). The CDR3 contains 16 residues. V lost 2 bases, J lost 2 bases, and 5 bases stayed unmatched. CDR3 bases: TGTGCCAGCAGCTTAAGGGCGGGAGGGGTCACAGATACGCAGTATTTT. Translation: CASSLRAGGVTDTQYF.

This clone is a singleton in its sample. The CDR3 sequence: CTMRLNTEAFF. CDR3 DNA sequence: TGCACCATGCGGCTGAACACTGAAGCTTTCTTT. The chain joins TRBV29-1 to TRBJ1-1; D remains ambiguous. Germline V gene sequence: CDR1 SQVTM, CDR2 ANQGSEA. The CDR3 contains 11 residues.

The chain carries TRBV28 and TRBJ2-3, with 7 bases lining up with TRBD1. From germline, CDR1 is MDHEN and CDR2 SYDVKM. The CDR3 spans 13 residues. V lost 8 bases to trimming and J lost 6 bases; unmatched junction nucleotides: 8. CDR3 nucleotides: TGTGCCAGCTTAGGGACAGTGGGGGATACGCAGTATTTT. This gives the protein CASLGTVGDTQYF.

The rearrangement uses TRBV6-4 and TRBJ2-3; 14 positions match TRBD2. J lost 1 base, V lost 3 bases, and 9 bases had no gene match. From germline, CDR1 is MRHNA and CDR2 SNTAGT. CDR3 size: 19 residues. DNA for the CDR3: TGTGCCAGCAGTGAAGGAGGACTAGCGGGAGGTGGGCGCACAGATACGCAGTATTTT. This sequence encodes CASSEGGLAGGGRTDTQYF.

The rearrangement joins TRBV7-3 to TRBJ2-1; 10 nucleotides agree with TRBD2. The ends lost 5 bases at V and 3 bases at J; junction bases unmatched: 4. From germline, CDR1 is SGHTA and CDR2 FQGTGA. The CDR3 length is 15 residues. The CDR3 spells CASSPRTSGYNEQFF. As DNA, the CDR3 is TGTGCCAGCAGCCCGCGGACTAGCGGCTACAATGAGCAGTTCTTC.

The chain is built from TRBV30 and TRBJ2-5, with D possibly being TRBD1 (6 bases). The CDR3 is 16 amino acids. Deletions cut 3 bases from V and 2 bases from J, with 19 bases between. The germline V gene encodes CDR1 GTSNPN and CDR2 SVGIG (reference sequence). The CDR3 bases are TGTGCCTGGAGCCGTAGTCTGGGGGCGACACAAGAGACCCAGTACTTC. It translates to CAWSRSLGATQETQYF.

The V and J genes are TRBV5-4 and TRBJ2-7; no definite D call. V lost 4 bases, J lost 0 bases, and 17 bases lay in between. The CDR3 sequence is 16 residues long. Germline V gives CDR1 SGHNT, CDR2 YYREEE (reference sequence). The CDR3 nucleotides read TGTGCCAGCAGCGACGAGGAAAGAACCCCCTCCTACGAGCAGTACTTC. Translating gives CASSDEERTPSYEQYF.

This clone has a handful of counts. The J gene is TRBJ2-7, the V gene TRBV21-1; the D call TRBD1 from the table was never checked on the DNA. TRBV21-1 is a recognized pseudogene. The length of the CDR3 is 13 residues. CDR3 loop: CASSKDSSYEQYF. CDR3 in DNA: TGTGCCAGCAGCAAAGACAGCTCCTACGAGCAGTACTTC.

The chain links TRBV5-6 to TRBJ1-2; 9 positions match TRBD1. CDR1 and CDR2 (germline): SGHDT, YYEEEE. CDR3 length equals 15 residues. J gave up 5 bases and V 4 bases, and 9 bases lay outside the gene matches. CDR3 nucleotides: TGTGCCAGCAGCCCCGGGACAGGGTCCTCATATGGCTACACCTTC. Translation: CASSPGTGSSYGYTF.

The V and J genes are TRBV11-3 and TRBJ2-1, with TRBD1 matching 9 bases. The CDR3 contains 16 residues. V was clipped by 6 bases and J by 5 bases; unmatched bases: 11. Germline CDR1 SGHNT, CDR2 YENEEA. The CDR3 sequence is CASSLRSGTGNNEQFF. CDR3 sequence (DNA): TGTGCCAGCAGTCTAAGGTCTGGGACAGGGAACAATGAGCAGTTCTTC.

V usage is TRBV30 and J usage is TRBJ1-1; unclear D gene. Trimming pared 3 bases from V and 5 bases from J, leaving 13 bases between. The CDR3 is 13 residues long. Germline values: CDR1 GTSNPN, CDR2 SVGIG (reference sequence). CDR3 DNA: TGTGCCTGGAGGAGGAGTATGGCGACTGAAGCTTTCTTT. As protein: CAWRRSMATEAFF.

This clone has just a few counts. V is TRBV25-1 and J is TRBJ1-1, with D perhaps TRBD1 (6 bases). This CDR3 has 14 amino acids. The V gene's germline CDR1 is MGHDK and CDR2 SYGVNS. V lost 5 bases, J lost 1 base, and 11 bases lay in between. CDR3 residues: CASSFAGENTEAFF. In DNA, the CDR3 is TGTGCCAGCAGTTTTGCAGGGGAGAACACTGAAGCTTTCTTT.

This CDR3 reads CASSLAGGEPQHF. In DNA, the CDR3 is TGTGCCAGCAGCTTAGCAGGGGGTGAGCCCCAGCATTTT. The gene calls are TRBV7-2 and TRBJ1-5, with a tentative D call TRBD1 (6 bases). The CDR3 contains 13 residues. Germline V gene sequence: CDR1 SGHTA, CDR2 FQGNSA. The V and J ends lost 0 bases and 8 bases respectively, with 8 bases between them.

The gene calls are TRBV28 and TRBJ1-1; no definite D call. This CDR3 comprises 11 residues. V was trimmed by 3 bases and J by 5 bases, leaving 4 bases between them. Germline V gives CDR1 MDHEN, CDR2 SYDVKM. The CDR3 reads CASSFMTEAFF. CDR3 bases: TGTGCCAGCAGTTTCATGACTGAAGCTTTCTTT.

The chain couples TRBV27 to TRBJ1-5; D unresolved. CDR3 size: 13 residues. Germline CDR1 MNHEY, CDR2 SMNVEV (reference sequence). Trimming removed 2 bases from V and 6 bases from J, with 8 bases in between. The CDR3 reads CASSLSRLQPQHF. The CDR3 DNA follows: TGTGCCAGCAGTTTAAGCCGACTTCAGCCCCAGCATTTT.

The chain uses TRBV5-4 and TRBJ2-3; tentatively, D is TRBD1 (5 bases). Trimming pared 0 bases from V and 0 bases from J, leaving 14 bases between. This CDR3 contains 17 residues. Per germline, CDR1 SGHNT and CDR2 YYREEE (reference sequence). CDR3 amino acids: CASSLGDSHFSTDTQYF. CDR3 coding DNA: TGTGCCAGCAGCTTGGGAGACAGTCATTTTAGCACAGATACGCAGTATTTT.

The chain couples TRBV5-1 to TRBJ2-7, with 9 bases lining up with TRBD2. Germline V gene sequence: CDR1 SGHRS, CDR2 YFSETQ. V was pared by 2 bases and J by 2 bases, with 2 bases of the junction left unmatched. The CDR3 is made up of 14 amino acids. CDR3 nucleotide sequence: TGCGCCAGCAGCTTTAGCGGGGGAGCCTACGAGCAGTACTTC. It encodes CASSFSGGAYEQYF.